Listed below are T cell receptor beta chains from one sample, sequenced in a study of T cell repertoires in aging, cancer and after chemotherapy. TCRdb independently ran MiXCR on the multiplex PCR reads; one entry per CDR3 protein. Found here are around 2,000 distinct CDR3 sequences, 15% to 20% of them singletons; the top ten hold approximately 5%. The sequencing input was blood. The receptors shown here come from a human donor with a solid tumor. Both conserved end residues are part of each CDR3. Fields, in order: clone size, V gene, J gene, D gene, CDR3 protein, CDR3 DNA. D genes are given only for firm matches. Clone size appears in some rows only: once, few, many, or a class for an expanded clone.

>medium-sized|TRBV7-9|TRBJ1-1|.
CASSRGGPTEAFF
TGTGCCAGCAGCCGCGGGGGGCCGACTGAAGCTTTCTTT
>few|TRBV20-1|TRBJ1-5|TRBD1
CSARDRTGWGNQPQHF
TGCAGTGCTAGAGATAGGACAGGATGGGGGAATCAGCCCCAGCATTTT
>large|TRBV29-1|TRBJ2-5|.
CSVETGIETQYF
TGCAGCGTTGAGACGGGGATAGAGACCCAGTACTTC
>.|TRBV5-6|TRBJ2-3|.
CASSLKGGLLGTDTQYF
TGTGCCAGCAGCTTGAAGGGAGGACTGCTCGGCACAGATACGCAGTATTTT
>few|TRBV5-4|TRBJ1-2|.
CASSLGGGPGLYGYTF
TGTGCCAGCAGCTTGGGGGGGGGGCCGGGGCTCTATGGCTACACCTTC
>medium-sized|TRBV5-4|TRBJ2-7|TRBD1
CASSQGDAYEQYF
TGTGCCAGCAGCCAGGGGGATGCCTACGAGCAGTACTTC
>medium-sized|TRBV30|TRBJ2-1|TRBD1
CAWSVARGLYNEQFF
TGTGCCTGGAGTGTAGCCAGGGGGCTATACAATGAGCAGTTCTTC
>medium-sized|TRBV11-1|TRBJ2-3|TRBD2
CASSRGLAGGSTDTQYF
TGTGCCAGCAGCCGAGGACTAGCGGGGGGCAGCACAGATACGCAGTATTTT
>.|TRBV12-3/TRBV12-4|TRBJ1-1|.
CASSPQVSTEAFF
TGTGCCAGCAGCCCACAGGTCTCTACTGAAGCTTTCTTT
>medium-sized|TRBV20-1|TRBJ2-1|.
CSARDGRGPNNEQFF
TGCAGTGCTAGAGATGGGCGCGGCCCGAACAATGAGCAGTTCTTC
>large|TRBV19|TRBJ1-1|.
CASSVGGNTEAFF
TGTGCCAGTAGTGTAGGGGGGAACACTGAAGCTTTCTTT
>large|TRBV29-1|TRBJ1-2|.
CSVGEGGYGYTF
TGCAGCGTTGGTGAGGGGGGCTATGGCTACACCTTC
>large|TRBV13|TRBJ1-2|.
CASRRDYGYTF
TGTGCCAGCAGACGTGACTATGGCTACACCTTC
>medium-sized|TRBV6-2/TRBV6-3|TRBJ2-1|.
CASSEGAGPFNNEQFF
TGTGCCAGCAGCGAAGGGGCGGGGCCGTTCAACAATGAGCAGTTCTTC
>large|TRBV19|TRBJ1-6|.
CASSIDGNSPLHF
TGTGCCAGTAGTATCGACGGTAATTCACCCCTCCACTTT
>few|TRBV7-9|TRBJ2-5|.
CASSLGMGLDQETQYF
TGTGCCAGCAGCTTAGGAATGGGGCTAGACCAAGAGACCCAGTACTTC
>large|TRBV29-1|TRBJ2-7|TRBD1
CSVQFRDRGYEQYF
TGCAGCGTGCAGTTCCGGGACAGGGGCTACGAGCAGTACTTC
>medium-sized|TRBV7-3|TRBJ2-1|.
CASSLNSGAEQFF
TGTGCCAGCAGCTTAAATTCGGGGGCTGAGCAGTTCTTC
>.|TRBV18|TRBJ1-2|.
CASSPGGAYGYTF
TGTGCCAGCTCACCAGGGGGCGCCTATGGCTACACCTTC
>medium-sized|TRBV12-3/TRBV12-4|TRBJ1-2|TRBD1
CASSLRHRGRSYGYTF
TGTGCCAGCAGTTTACGGCACAGGGGCCGCTCCTATGGCTACACCTTC
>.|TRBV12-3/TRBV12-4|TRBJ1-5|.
CASRFGDRSNQPQHF
TGTGCCAGCCGTTTCGGAGACAGGAGCAATCAGCCCCAGCATTTT
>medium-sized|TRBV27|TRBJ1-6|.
CASSFGSRVNSPLHF
TGTGCCAGCAGTTTCGGGTCTCGCGTTAATTCACCCCTCCACTTT
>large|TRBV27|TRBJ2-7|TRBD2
CASKRTSGTYEQYF
TGTGCCAGCAAGCGGACTAGCGGGACGTACGAGCAGTACTTC
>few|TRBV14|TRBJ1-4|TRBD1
CASSLRQGTAANEKLFF
TGTGCCAGCAGCCTACGACAGGGGACAGCGGCTAATGAAAAACTGTTTTTT
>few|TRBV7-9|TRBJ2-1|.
CASSPVPGSYNEQFF
TGTGCCAGCAGCCCCGTTCCCGGGTCCTACAATGAGCAGTTCTTC
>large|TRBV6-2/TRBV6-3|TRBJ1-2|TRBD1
CASSPIPSSTGEGYTF
TGTGCCAGCAGTCCTATCCCCTCATCGACAGGGGAAGGCTACACCTTC
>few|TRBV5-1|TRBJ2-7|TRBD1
CASSFLGTGADEQYF
TGCGCCAGCAGCTTTCTCGGGACAGGGGCGGACGAGCAGTACTTC
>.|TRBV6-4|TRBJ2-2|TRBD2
CASSVGAGSSNTGELFF
TGTGCCAGCAGTGTGGGAGCGGGATCTTCGAACACCGGGGAGCTGTTTTTT
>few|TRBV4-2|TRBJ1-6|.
CASSQAENSPLHF
TGTGCCAGCAGCCAAGCGGAGAATTCACCCCTCCACTTT
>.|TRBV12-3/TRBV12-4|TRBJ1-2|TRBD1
CASSPGQGDYGYTF
TGTGCCAGCAGCCCGGGACAGGGGGACTATGGCTACACCTTC
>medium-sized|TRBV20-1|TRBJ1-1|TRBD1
CSATTGEGWTEAFF
TGCAGTGCTACTACAGGGGAGGGATGGACTGAAGCTTTCTTT
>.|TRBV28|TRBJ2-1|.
CASSPNYPVYNEQFF
TGTGCCAGCAGTCCAAACTACCCTGTATACAATGAGCAGTTCTTC
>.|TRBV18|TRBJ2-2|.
CASSPPFAGELFF
TGTGCCAGCTCACCACCTTTCGCCGGGGAGCTGTTTTTT
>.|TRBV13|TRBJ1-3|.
CASSLVNSGNTIYF
TGTGCCAGCAGCTTAGTAAACTCTGGAAACACCATATATTTT
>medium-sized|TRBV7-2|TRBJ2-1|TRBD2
CASSLGRARGAGYNEQFF
TGTGCCAGCAGCTTAGGTCGAGCGCGGGGGGCGGGATACAATGAGCAGTTCTTC
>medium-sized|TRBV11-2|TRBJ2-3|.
CASSLRGFTDTQYF
TGTGCCAGCAGCTTAAGAGGGTTCACAGATACGCAGTATTTT
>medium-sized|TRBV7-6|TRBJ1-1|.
CASSLMDRNTEAFF
TGTGCCAGCAGCTTAATGGATAGAAACACTGAAGCTTTCTTT
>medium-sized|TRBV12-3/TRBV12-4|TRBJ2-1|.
CASTLEWGNEQFF
TGTGCCAGCACCCTTGAATGGGGCAATGAGCAGTTCTTC
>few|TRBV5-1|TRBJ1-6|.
CASSHHVEGSSYNSPLHF
TGCGCCAGCAGTCATCATGTAGAGGGAAGCTCCTATAATTCACCCCTCCACTTT
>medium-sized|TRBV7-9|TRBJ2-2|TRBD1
CASSSTHRDRGTGELFF
TGTGCCAGCAGCTCAACCCATCGGGACAGGGGCACCGGGGAGCTGTTTTTT
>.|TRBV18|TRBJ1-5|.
CASSPLQVDNQPQHF
TGTGCCAGCTCACCATTACAGGTGGACAATCAGCCCCAGCATTTT
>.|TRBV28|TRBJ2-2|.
CASSPYEGRNTGELFF
TGTGCCAGCAGTCCGTACGAGGGGCGTAACACCGGGGAGCTGTTTTTT
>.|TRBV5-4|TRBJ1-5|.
CAARGSFNQPQHF
TGTGCGGCCCGGGGCTCCTTTAATCAGCCCCAGCATTTT
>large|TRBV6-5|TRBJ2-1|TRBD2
CASSYSTSGMGDEQFF
TGTGCCAGCAGTTACTCGACTAGCGGAATGGGGGATGAGCAGTTCTTC
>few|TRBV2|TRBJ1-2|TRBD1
CASSVGQGNYGYTF
TGTGCCAGCAGTGTCGGACAGGGTAACTATGGCTACACCTTC
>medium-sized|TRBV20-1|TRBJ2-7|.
CSAPSSSARYEQYF
TGCAGTGCTCCATCATCGTCAGCCAGGTACGAGCAGTACTTC
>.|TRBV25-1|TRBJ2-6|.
CATSGANVLTF
TGTGCCACGAGTGGGGCCAACGTCCTGACTTTC